The clone carrying this T cell receptor (beta chain) was detected many times. Indicated time point: newly diagnosed GD, antithyroid drugs for less than 3 months. Extracted PBMC RNA gave rise to the TCR library. Libraries of TCR beta came from iRepertoire HTBI primers plus Arm-PCR of CDR3 regions. MiXCR, run by TCRdb on the multiplex PCR reads, gives a single entry per CDR3 protein. The table lists fewer than 650,000 distinct CDR3 sequences, approximately 15% of them singletons. These data originate in a study of regulatory T cells in long-lasting Graves disease. Looked up from germline, CDR1 is MDHEN and CDR2 is SYDVKM. This CDR3 has 12 residues. The V gene lost 4 bases and the J gene lost 4 bases, with 6 bases spanning the gap. These sequences were also reported in another study, on T cells in Graves' hyperthyroidism and ophthalmopathy. That report notes: It was considered stable Graves' hyperthyroidism when ophthalmopathy did not progress within 18 months. Ophthalmopathy and stable hyperthyroidism were told apart by a 13 V-J model.

This chain joins TRBV28 and TRBJ2-3; no clear D. The material was peripheral blood mononuclear cells (PBMCs), obtained at new diagnosis, from a patient treated with antithyroid drugs. The TCR was taken from a woman in her 30s with Graves disease. The CDR3: CASSSLADTQYF. CDR3 DNA sequence: TGTGCCAGCAGTTCCCTGGCAGATACGCAGTATTTT.